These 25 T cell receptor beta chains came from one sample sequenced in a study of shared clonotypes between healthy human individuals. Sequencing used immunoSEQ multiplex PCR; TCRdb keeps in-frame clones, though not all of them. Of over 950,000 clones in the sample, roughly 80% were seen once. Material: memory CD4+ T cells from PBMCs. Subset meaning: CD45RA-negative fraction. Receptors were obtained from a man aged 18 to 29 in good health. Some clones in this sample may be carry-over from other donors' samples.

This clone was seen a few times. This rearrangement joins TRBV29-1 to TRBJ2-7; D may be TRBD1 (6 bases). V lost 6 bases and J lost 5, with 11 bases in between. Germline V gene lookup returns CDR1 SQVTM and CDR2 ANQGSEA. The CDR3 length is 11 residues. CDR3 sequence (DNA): TGCAGCGTAAGATACAGGGACGAGCAGTACTTC. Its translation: CSVRYRDEQYF.

CDR3 residues: CASSQVYVTDTQYF. CDR3 nucleotide sequence: TGCGCCAGCAGCCAAGTTTATGTCACAGATACGCAGTATTTT. The chain employs TRBV4-1 and TRBJ2-3; D is unresolved. The CDR3 has 14 residues. The germline V gene has CDR1 MGHRA and CDR2 YSYEKL. Trimming cost V 1 base and J 2 bases, with 7 bases left between them.

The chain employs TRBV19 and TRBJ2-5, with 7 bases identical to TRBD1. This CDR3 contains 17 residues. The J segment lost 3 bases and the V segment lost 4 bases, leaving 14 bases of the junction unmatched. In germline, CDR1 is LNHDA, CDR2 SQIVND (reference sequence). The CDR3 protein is CASSTPRTGKVEETQYF. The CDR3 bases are TGTGCCAGTAGTACCCCTCGGACAGGTAAGGTGGAAGAGACCCAGTACTTC.

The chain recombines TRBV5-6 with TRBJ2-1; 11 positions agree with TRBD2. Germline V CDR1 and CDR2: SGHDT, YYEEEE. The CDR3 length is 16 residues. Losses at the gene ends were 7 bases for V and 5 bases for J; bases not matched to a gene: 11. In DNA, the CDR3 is TGTGCCAGCCCGCTAGGTAGGGGACTAGCGGACAATGAGCAGTTCTTC. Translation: CASPLGRGLADNEQFF.

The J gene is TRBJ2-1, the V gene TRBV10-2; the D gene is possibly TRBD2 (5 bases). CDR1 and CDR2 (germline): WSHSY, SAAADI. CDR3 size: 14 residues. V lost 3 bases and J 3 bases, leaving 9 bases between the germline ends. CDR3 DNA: TGCGCCAGCAGTGACACGGGGTACTACAATGAGCAGTTCTTC. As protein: CASSDTGYYNEQFF.

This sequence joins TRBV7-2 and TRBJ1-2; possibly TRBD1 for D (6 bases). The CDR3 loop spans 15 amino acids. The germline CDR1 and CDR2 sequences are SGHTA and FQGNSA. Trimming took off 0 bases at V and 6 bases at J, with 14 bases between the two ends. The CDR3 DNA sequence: TGTGCCAGCAGCTTAGCCGGGGGGCGCAAGGATGGCTACACCTTC. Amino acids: CASSLAGGRKDGYTF.

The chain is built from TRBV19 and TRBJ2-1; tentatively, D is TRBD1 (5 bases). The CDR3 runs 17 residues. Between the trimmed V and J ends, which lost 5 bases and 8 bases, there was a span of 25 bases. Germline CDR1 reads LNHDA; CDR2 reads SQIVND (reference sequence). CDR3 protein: CASSGERAGRAAHEQFF. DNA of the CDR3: TGTGCCAGTAGTGGCGAGCGAGCAGGGCGTGCGGCTCATGAGCAGTTCTTC.

The CDR3 nucleotides read TGTGCTAGTGGTTTGGGAACTAGCGGGAGTCCCAACGAGCAGTACTTC. Protein sequence: CASGLGTSGSPNEQYF. The chain combines TRBV12-5 with TRBJ2-7; 11 bases fit TRBD2. Germline CDR1 and CDR2: LGHNT and FRNRAP. V lost 1 base, J lost 5 bases, and 7 bases stayed unmatched. The CDR3 spans 16 residues.

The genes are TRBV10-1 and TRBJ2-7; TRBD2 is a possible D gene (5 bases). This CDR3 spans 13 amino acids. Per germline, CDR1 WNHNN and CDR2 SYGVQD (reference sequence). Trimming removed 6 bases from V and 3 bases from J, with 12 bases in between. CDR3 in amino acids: CASRGSKFYEQYF. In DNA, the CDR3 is TGCGCCAGCAGGGGGAGTAAATTCTACGAGCAGTACTTC.

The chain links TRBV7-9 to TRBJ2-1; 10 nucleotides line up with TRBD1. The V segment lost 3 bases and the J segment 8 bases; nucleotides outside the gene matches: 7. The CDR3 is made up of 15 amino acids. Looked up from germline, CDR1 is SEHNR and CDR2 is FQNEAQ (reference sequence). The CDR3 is CASSFRDRGADEQFF. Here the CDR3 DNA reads TGTGCCAGCAGCTTCCGGGACAGGGGTGCGGATGAGCAGTTCTTC.

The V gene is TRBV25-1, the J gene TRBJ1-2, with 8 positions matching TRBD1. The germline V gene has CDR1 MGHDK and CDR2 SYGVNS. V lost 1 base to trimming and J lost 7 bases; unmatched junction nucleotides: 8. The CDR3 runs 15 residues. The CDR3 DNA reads TGTGCCAGCAGTGAATTCAGCAGGGGGCTCGGTGGCTACACCTTC. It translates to CASSEFSRGLGGYTF.

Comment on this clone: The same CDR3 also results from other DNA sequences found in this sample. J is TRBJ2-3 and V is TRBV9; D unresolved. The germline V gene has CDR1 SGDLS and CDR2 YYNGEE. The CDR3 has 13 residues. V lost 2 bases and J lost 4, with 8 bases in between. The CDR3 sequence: CASSVERPDTQYF. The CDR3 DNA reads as TGTGCCAGCAGCGTCGAAAGACCAGATACGCAGTATTTT.

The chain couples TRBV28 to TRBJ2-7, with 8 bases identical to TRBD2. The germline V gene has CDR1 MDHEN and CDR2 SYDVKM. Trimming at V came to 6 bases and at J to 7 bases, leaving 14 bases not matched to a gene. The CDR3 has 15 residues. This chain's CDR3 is CASSAPGGGSREQYF. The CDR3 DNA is TGTGCCAGCAGCGCCCCGGGCGGGGGGTCTCGGGAGCAGTACTTC.

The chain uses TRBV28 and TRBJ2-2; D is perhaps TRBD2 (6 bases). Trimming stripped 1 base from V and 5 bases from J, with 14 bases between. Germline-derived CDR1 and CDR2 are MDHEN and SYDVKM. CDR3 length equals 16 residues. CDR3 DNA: TGTGCCAGCAGTTTATACCTGACTAGAAGTACCGGGGAGCTGTTTTTT. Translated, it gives CASSLYLTRSTGELFF.

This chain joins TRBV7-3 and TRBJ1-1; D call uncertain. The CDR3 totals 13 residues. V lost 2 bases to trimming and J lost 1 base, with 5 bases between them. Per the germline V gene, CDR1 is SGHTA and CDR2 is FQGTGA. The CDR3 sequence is CASSLHRNTEAFF. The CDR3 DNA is TGTGCCAGCAGCTTACACAGGAACACTGAAGCTTTCTTT.

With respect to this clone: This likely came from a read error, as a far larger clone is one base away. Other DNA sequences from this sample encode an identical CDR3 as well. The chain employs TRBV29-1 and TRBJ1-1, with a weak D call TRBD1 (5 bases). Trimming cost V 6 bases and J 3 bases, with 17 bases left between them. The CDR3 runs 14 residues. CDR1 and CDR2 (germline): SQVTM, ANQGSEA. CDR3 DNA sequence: TGCAGCGTCCTCGGGTGGGGGTCAGACACTGAAGCTTTCTTT. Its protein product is CSVLGWGSDTEAFF.

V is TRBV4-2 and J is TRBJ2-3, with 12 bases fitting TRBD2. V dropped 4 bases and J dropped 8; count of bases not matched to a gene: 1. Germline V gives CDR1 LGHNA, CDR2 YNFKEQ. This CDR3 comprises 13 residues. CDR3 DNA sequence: TGTGCCAGCAGCCCGACTAGCGGGAGTACGCAGTATTTT. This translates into CASSPTSGSTQYF.

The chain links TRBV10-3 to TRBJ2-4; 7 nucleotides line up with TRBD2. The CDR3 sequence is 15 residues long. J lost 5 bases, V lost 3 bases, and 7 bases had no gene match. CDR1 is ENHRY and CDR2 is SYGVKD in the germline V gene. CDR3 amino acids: CAISDPGLVQNIQYF. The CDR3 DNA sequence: TGTGCCATCAGTGACCCAGGACTAGTTCAAAACATTCAGTACTTC.

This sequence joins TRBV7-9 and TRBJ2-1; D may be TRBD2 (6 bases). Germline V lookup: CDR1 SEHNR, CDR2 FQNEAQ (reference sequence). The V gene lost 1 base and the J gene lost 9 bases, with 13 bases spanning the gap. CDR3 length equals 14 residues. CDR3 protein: CASSLVGGRPEQFF. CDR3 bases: TGTGCCAGCAGCTTAGTCGGAGGGCGGCCTGAGCAGTTCTTC.

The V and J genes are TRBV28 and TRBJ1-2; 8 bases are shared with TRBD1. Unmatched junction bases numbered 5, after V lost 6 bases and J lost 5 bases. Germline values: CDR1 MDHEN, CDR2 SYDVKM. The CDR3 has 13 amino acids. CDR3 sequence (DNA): TGTGCCAGCAGCTGGGACAGGTTTTATGGCTACACCTTC. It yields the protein CASSWDRFYGYTF.

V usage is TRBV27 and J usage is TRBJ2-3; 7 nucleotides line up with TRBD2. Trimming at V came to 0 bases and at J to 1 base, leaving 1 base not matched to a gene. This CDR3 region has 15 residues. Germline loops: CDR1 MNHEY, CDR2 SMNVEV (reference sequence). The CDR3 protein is CASSLSLAGTDTQYF. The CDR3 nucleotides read TGTGCCAGCAGTTTATCCCTAGCGGGCACAGATACGCAGTATTTT.

The CDR3 reads CASGSGGLDTEAFF. The CDR3 DNA is TGTGCCAGCGGATCAGGGGGCTTGGACACTGAAGCTTTCTTT. The rearrangement uses TRBV28 and TRBJ1-1, with TRBD1 matching over 8 bases. V gave up 8 bases and J gave up 3 bases; unmatched junction bases: 8. CDR1 MDHEN and CDR2 SYDVKM come from the germline V gene. CDR3 size: 14 residues.

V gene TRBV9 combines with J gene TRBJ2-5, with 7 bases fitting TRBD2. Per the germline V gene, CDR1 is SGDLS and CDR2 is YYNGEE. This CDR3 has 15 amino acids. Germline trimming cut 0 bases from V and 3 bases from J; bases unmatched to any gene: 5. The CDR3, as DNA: TGTGCCAGCAGCGTAGCTATTCTAGCGGAAGAGACCCAGTACTTC. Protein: CASSVAILAEETQYF.

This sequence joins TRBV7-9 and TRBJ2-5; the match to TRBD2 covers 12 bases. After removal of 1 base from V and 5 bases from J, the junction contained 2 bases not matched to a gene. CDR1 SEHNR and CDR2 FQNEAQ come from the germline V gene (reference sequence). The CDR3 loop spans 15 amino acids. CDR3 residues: CASSLVTSGGETQYF. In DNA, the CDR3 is TGTGCCAGCAGCTTAGTGACTAGCGGGGGTGAGACCCAGTACTTC.

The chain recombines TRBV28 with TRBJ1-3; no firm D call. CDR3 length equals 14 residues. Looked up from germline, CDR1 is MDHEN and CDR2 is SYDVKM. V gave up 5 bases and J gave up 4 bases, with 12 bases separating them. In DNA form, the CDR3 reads TGTGCCAGCAGTCCGTCAGGAGGGGGAAACACCATATATTTT. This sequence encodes CASSPSGGGNTIYF.